These T cell receptor beta chains were read from a single sample in a study of beta chain features in type 1 diabetes. Method: immunoSEQ multiplex PCR; TCRdb's copy keeps in-frame clones and lacks some. Of approximately 160,000 clones listed, about 7.3% are singletons. The source material was central memory CD4+ T cells from blood. These TCRs come from a man aged 18-30 years in good health. Both conserved end residues are trimmed from each CDR3. Clone size is not always given. Where it is, it says once, few, many or a class for expanded clones.

ASSLEATIYEQY	TRBV18	-	TRBJ2-7
ASSNRTGRGDEKLF	TRBV21-1	-	TRBJ1-4
ASRKSRDSHGYT	TRBV27	-	TRBJ1-2
ASSSGTGGETQY	TRBV27	few	TRBJ2-5
ASSLARTSGMNEQF	TRBV7-9	many	TRBJ2-1
ASSLITGKAGVSGYNEQF	TRBV13	many	TRBJ2-1
SVEGGLAGGLDTQY	TRBV29-1	many	TRBJ2-3
TSSLWTSVHEQF	TRBV1	few	TRBJ2-1
ASSQNMGGADTQY	TRBV7-2	few	TRBJ2-3
ASSPGNYNEQF	TRBV5-4	-	TRBJ2-1
ASSALSGAKNIQY	TRBV25-1	many	TRBJ2-4
ASSLLAGGFYEQF	TRBV7-3	few	TRBJ2-1
ASSSYGGHTYEQY	TRBV7-2	many	TRBJ2-7
AWSRGDTGLQGQPQH	TRBV30	few	TRBJ1-5
ASSRPWDSLYEQY	TRBV9	-	TRBJ2-7